The entry that follows covers one TCR beta chain sequence. Its cognate antigen is unknown. The data were taken from a study of response to subunit inactivated influenza vaccine. Notes on the study in general: The authors put forward the suggestion that each seasonal influenza vaccination may bring in only a limited number of new T cells.

With 6 bases clipped from V and 6 bases from J, the junction kept 7 bases outside the gene matches. This CDR3 is 13 amino acids long. Germline assignment: CDR1 DFQATT and CDR2 SNEGSKA (reference sequence). TCRdb redid the calling of the RT-PCR reads with MiXCR, one entry per CDR3 protein. Counted here are fewer than 750,000 distinct CDR3 sequences, 13% to 15% occurring once; the ten biggest clones make up around 10%. The rearrangement joins TRBV20-1 to TRBJ2-1, with 8 bases identical to TRBD1. The sequence was collected from a man in his forties or fifties who received an inactivated influenza vaccine. The material was PBMCs from blood, obtained about 12 days after vaccination. CDR3 sequence: CSAPRQGLNEQFF. The CDR3 coding sequence is TGCAGTGCACCCCGACAGGGGCTCAATGAGCAGTTCTTC.